This entry is about one T cell receptor (beta chain). It was genomic DNA that served as the template for profiling TCR beta VDJ and CDR3. TCRdb re-called the reads through MiXCR, storing one row per CDR3 protein. This table holds 35,000 to 45,000 distinct CDR3 sequences, about 65% found once. This sample is part of a study of CD8+CD57+ T cells in acquired aplastic anemia. The sequencing sample was made of sorted CD4+, CD8+, or CD8+CD57+ T cells (not recorded which) from PBMCs. The source of this sequence is a human donor in good health, serving as a control.

This CDR3 reads CAITRVAGREQYF. For the CDR3, the DNA is TGTGCCATCACGAGGGTAGCGGGGCGCGAGCAGTACTTC. This rearrangement joins TRBV10-3 to TRBJ2-7; 8 bases are shared with TRBD2. Germline CDR1 ENHRY, CDR2 SYGVKD. V was pared by 7 bases and J by 6 bases, with 8 bases of the junction left unmatched. The CDR3 loop spans 13 amino acids.